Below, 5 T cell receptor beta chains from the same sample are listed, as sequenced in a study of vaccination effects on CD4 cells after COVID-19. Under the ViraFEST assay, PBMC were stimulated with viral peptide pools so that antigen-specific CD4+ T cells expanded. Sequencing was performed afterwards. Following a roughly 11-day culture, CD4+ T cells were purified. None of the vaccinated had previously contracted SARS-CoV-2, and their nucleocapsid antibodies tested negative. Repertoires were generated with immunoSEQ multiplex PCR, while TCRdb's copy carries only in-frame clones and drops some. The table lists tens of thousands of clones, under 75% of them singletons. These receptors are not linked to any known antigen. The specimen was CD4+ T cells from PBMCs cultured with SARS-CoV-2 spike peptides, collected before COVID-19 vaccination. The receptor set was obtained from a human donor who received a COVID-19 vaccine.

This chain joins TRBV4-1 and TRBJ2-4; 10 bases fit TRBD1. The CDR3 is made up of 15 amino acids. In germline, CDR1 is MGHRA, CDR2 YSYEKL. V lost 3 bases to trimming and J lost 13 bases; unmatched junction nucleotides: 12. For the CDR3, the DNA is TGCGCCAGCAGCCACAAGACAGGGGGCGGGCGGGAACAGTACTTC. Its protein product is CASSHKTGGGREQYF.

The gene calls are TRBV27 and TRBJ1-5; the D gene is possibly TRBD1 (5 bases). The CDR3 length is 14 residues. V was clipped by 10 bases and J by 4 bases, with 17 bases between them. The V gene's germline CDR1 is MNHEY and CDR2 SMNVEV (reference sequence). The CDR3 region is CAIPQTDANQPQHF. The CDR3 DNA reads TGTGCCATCCCTCAGACAGATGCTAATCAGCCCCAGCATTTT.

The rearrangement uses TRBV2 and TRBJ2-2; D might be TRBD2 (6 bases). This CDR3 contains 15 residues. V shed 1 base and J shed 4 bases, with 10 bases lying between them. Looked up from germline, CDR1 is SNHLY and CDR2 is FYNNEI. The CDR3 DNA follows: TGTGCCAGCAGTGAAGGCGGGGCGGGCACCGGGGAGCTGTTTTTT. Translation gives CASSEGGAGTGELFF.

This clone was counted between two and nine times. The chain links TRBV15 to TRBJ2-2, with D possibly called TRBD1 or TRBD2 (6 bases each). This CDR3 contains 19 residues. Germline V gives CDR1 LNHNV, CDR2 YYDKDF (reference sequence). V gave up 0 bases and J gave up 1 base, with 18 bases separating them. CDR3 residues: CATSREAPGGVMNTGELFF. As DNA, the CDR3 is TGTGCCACCAGCAGAGAAGCCCCCGGGGGCGTTATGAACACCGGGGAGCTGTTTTTT.

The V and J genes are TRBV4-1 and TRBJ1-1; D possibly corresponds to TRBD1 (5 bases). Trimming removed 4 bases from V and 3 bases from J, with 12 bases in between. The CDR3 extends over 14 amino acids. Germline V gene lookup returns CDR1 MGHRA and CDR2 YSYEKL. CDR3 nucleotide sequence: TGCGCCAGCAGCCGAGAGGGCAGGGACACTGAAGCTTTCTTT. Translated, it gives CASSREGRDTEAFF.